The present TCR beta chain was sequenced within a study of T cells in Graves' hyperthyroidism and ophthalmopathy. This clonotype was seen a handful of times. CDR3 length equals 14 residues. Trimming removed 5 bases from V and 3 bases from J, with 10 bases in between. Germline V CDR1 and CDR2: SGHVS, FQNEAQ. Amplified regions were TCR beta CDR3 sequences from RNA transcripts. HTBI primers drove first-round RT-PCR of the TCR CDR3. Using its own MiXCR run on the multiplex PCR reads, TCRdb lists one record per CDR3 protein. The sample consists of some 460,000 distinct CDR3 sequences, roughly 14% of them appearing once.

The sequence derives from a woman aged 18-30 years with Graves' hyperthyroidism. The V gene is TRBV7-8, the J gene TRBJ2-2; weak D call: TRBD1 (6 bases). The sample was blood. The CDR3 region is CASSTYRDTGELFF. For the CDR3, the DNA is TGTGCCAGCAGCACCTACAGGGACACCGGGGAGCTGTTTTTT.